The 32 T cell receptor beta chains below were found in one sample sequenced in a study of cytotoxic CD8 clonotypes in ibrutinib-treated CLL. Clones were read by immunoSEQ multiplex PCR, and TCRdb kept only the in-frame ones, dropping some. The data hold about 50,000 clones, with roughly 85% observed a single time. The sequenced sample was PBMCs, obtained after 24 months of ibrutinib treatment. All receptors come from a human donor with chronic lymphocytic leukemia.

The V call is TRBV7-2, the J call TRBJ2-1; D might be TRBD1 or TRBD2, each matching 5 bases. The ends were cut back, 1 base at V and 10 bases at J, with 17 bases in the middle. The germline V gene encodes CDR1 SGHTA and CDR2 FQGNSA. The length of the CDR3 is 15 residues. Here the CDR3 DNA reads TGTGCCAGCAGCTTAGTGGGGCGACTACCCTCGGAGCAGTTCTTC. It specifies CASSLVGRLPSEQFF.

V usage is TRBV28 and J usage is TRBJ1-1; D call uncertain. CDR1 and CDR2 from the germline V gene are MDHEN and SYDVKM. With 5 bases removed from V and 8 bases from J, the gap between germline ends came to 12 bases. The CDR3 sequence is 12 residues long. The CDR3 DNA reads TGTGCCAGCAGTCGACGGGCGAGCGAAGCTTTCTTT. Its protein is CASSRRASEAFF. The whole variable domain, filled in from reference TRBV28 and TRBJ1-1, reads DVKVTQSSRYLVKRTGEKVFLECVQDMDHENMFWYRQDPGLGLRLIYFSYDVKMKEKGDIPEGYSVSREKKERFSLILESASTNQTSMYLCASSRRASEAFFGQGTRLTVV.

V usage is TRBV13 and J usage is TRBJ2-1, with 9 bases that match TRBD2. The germline V gene has CDR1 PRHDT and CDR2 FYEKMQ (reference sequence). The CDR3 length is 16 residues. With V trimmed by 6 bases and J by 5 bases, 11 bases remained unmatched. The CDR3 DNA reads as TGTGCCAGCAGTCCCCGACTAGCGGAATTTAACAATGAGCAGTTCTTC. It specifies CASSPRLAEFNNEQFF.

The gene calls are TRBV5-1 and TRBJ2-1; D is unresolved. V was cut by 3 bases and J by 1 base, with 14 bases left in between. The CDR3 is 16 amino acids. Germline-derived CDR1 and CDR2 are SGHRS and YFSETQ. CDR3 bases: TGCGCCAGCAGCTCCACTGTGGATAAGTCCTACAATGAGCAGTTCTTC. Encoded protein: CASSSTVDKSYNEQFF.

This clone has only a few counts. This chain joins TRBV6-1 and TRBJ2-2; 7 bases match TRBD2. CDR3 length: 14 amino acids. The V and J ends lost 6 bases and 1 base, in that order; junction bases with no gene match: 2. Germline CDR1 reads MNHNS; CDR2 reads SASEGT. The chain's CDR3 is CASSLAVNTGELFF. The CDR3 nucleotides are TGTGCCAGCAGCCTAGCGGTGAACACCGGGGAGCTGTTTTTT.

The chain combines TRBV21-1 with TRBJ1-3. TRBV21-1 counts as a pseudogene. The CDR3 sequence is 13 residues long. DNA for the CDR3: TGTGCCAGCAGCAGGGGACCTGGAAACACCATATATTTT. Encoded protein: CASSRGPGNTIYF.

V and J are TRBV5-4 and TRBJ2-3, with D hard to call. V lost 0 bases and J 6 bases, leaving 14 bases between the germline ends. Germline lookup yields CDR1 SGHNT and CDR2 YYREEE (reference sequence). CDR3 length equals 15 residues. CDR3 DNA sequence: TGTGCCAGCAGCTTGGGACTCCCCATCGGGGATACGCAGTATTTT. Protein: CASSLGLPIGDTQYF.

V and J are TRBV13 and TRBJ2-1; 14 bases line up with TRBD2. Trimming removed 8 bases from V and 1 base from J; junction bases left unmatched: 10. CDR3 length equals 18 residues. Germline lookup yields CDR1 PRHDT and CDR2 FYEKMQ (reference sequence). The CDR3: CASARRLAGGVSYNEQFF. The CDR3 region has the DNA TGTGCCAGCGCGAGAAGACTAGCGGGAGGGGTGTCCTACAATGAGCAGTTCTTC.

This rearrangement joins TRBV14 to TRBJ2-1; 9 positions match TRBD1. Looked up from germline, CDR1 is SGHDN and CDR2 is FVKESK. Trimming cost V 0 bases and J 3 bases; bases outside gene matches: 15. This CDR3 has 20 residues. The CDR3 bases are TGTGCCAGCAGCCAAGAAGGCCCCGACAGGGGGTGGTGGGACTACAATGAGCAGTTCTTC. This encodes CASSQEGPDRGWWDYNEQFF.

The rearrangement links TRBV5-4 to TRBJ2-5; 7 bases line up with TRBD1. The V and J ends lost 3 bases and 0 bases, in that order; junction bases with no gene match: 2. Germline V lookup: CDR1 SGHNT, CDR2 YYREEE (reference sequence). This CDR3 has 14 amino acids. The CDR3 DNA reads TGTGCCAGCAGCTCCACAGGGGACCAAGAGACCCAGTACTTC. Translating it yields CASSSTGDQETQYF.

This clone came up once. The chain links TRBV19 to TRBJ2-5; 7 positions match TRBD2. The germline gives CDR1 LNHDA, CDR2 SQIVND (reference sequence). This CDR3 contains 17 residues. Trimming cost V 3 bases and J 2 bases; bases outside gene matches: 12. The CDR3 coding sequence is TGTGCCAGTAGTATTTATCCCCCCCTAGCGGATCAAGAGACCCAGTACTTC. This translates into CASSIYPPLADQETQYF.

This clone appeared a few times. The rearrangement joins TRBV11-2 to TRBJ2-1, with 12 bases identical to TRBD2. Trimming took 5 bases from V and 9 from J; bases not matched to a gene: 20. CDR1 is SGHAT and CDR2 is FQNNGV in the germline V gene. The CDR3 runs to 19 residues. CDR3 DNA: TGTGCCAGCAGCCACAAGCTAGCGGGAGGGCCTCGCGGTTTTCTTGAGCAGTTCTTC. Its protein is CASSHKLAGGPRGFLEQFF.

This chain connects TRBV27 to TRBJ2-7; D gene ambiguous. Germline CDR1 and CDR2: MNHEY and SMNVEV (reference sequence). V lost 6 bases, J lost 2 bases, and 14 bases lay in between. This CDR3 has 14 residues. CDR3 sequence (DNA): TGTGCCAGCAGAACCTCGGGCCTAGCCTACGAGCAGTACTTC. Its translation is CASRTSGLAYEQYF.

The V call is TRBV19, the J call TRBJ2-1; D may be TRBD2 (6 bases). CDR1 LNHDA and CDR2 SQIVND come from the germline V gene (reference sequence). This CDR3 has 17 amino acids. Trimming took 0 bases from V and 1 from J, leaving 13 bases between them. The CDR3 DNA sequence: TGTGCCAGTAGTATAGATTTTGGCGGGGTGTCCTACAATGAGCAGTTCTTC. It translates to CASSIDFGGVSYNEQFF.

V gene TRBV25-1 combines with J gene TRBJ1-4; weak D call: TRBD1 (6 bases). The V end lost 4 bases, the J end lost 8 bases, and 17 bases lay between the germline ends. Looked up from germline, CDR1 is MGHDK and CDR2 is SYGVNS. The CDR3 spans 15 residues. The CDR3 DNA is TGTGCCAGCAGTGGATACGACAGGTTGGCGGAAAAACTGTTTTTT. Amino acid sequence: CASSGYDRLAEKLFF.

The chain links TRBV25-1 to TRBJ1-2; TRBD1 matches at 7 bases. J lost 4 bases, V lost 8 bases, and 16 bases had no gene match. The CDR3 has 16 residues. Germline V gene sequence: CDR1 MGHDK, CDR2 SYGVNS. This CDR3 is CASATSSQGPSYGYTF. For the CDR3, the DNA is TGTGCCAGCGCTACCTCATCACAGGGGCCAAGCTATGGCTACACCTTC.

V gene TRBV9 combines with J gene TRBJ1-4; D call uncertain. Germline V gene sequence: CDR1 SGDLS, CDR2 YYNGEE. V lost 0 bases to trimming and J lost 5 bases, with 8 bases between them. This CDR3 comprises 14 residues. CDR3 region: CASSVAPENEKLFF. The CDR3 DNA follows: TGTGCCAGCAGCGTAGCCCCAGAAAATGAAAAACTGTTTTTT. The entire variable domain, with the rest obtained from reference TRBV9 and TRBJ1-4, is as follows: DSGVTQTPKHLITATGQRVTLRCSPRSGDLSVYWYQQSLDQGLQFLIQYYNGEERAKGNILERFSAQQFPDLHSELNLSSLELGDSALYFCASSVAPENEKLFFGSGTQLSVL.

The rearrangement joins TRBV7-9 to TRBJ1-1; 7 positions agree with TRBD1. V lost 0 bases to trimming and J lost 1 base; unmatched junction nucleotides: 5. The CDR3 is 16 amino acids. Germline values: CDR1 SEHNR, CDR2 FQNEAQ (reference sequence). CDR3 loop: CASSLARGQRNTEAFF. Here the CDR3 DNA reads TGTGCCAGCAGCTTAGCCCGGGGACAGAGGAACACTGAAGCTTTCTTT.

The chain is built from TRBV5-1 and TRBJ2-1, with D possibly matching TRBD1 (5 bases). CDR3 length: 16 residues. Germline loops: CDR1 SGHRS, CDR2 YFSETQ. Trimming removed 3 bases at V and 4 bases at J, with 17 bases between. The chain's CDR3 is CASSSLVGADYNEQFF. In DNA form, the CDR3 reads TGCGCCAGCAGCTCGTTGGTAGGGGCGGATTACAATGAGCAGTTCTTC.

The sample holds a few counts of this clone. The V call is TRBV2, the J call TRBJ1-3, with D hard to call. Germline values: CDR1 SNHLY, CDR2 FYNNEI. CDR3 length equals 12 residues. The V end was cut by 11 bases, the J end by 3 bases, with 11 bases between. The CDR3 nucleotides are TGTGCCCAGAGGAGGGATGGAAACACCATATATTTT. Its protein product is CAQRRDGNTIYF.

This chain uses TRBV7-2 with TRBJ2-2; D gene uncertain. Deletions cut 1 base from V and 7 bases from J, with 10 bases between. Looked up from germline, CDR1 is SGHTA and CDR2 is FQGNSA. The CDR3 totals 14 residues. DNA for the CDR3: TGTGCCAGCAGCTTAGGAAGCTACGGCGGGGAGCTGTTTTTT. It codes for CASSLGSYGGELFF.

The chain recombines TRBV30 with TRBJ2-7; 7 bases map to TRBD1. Trimming took 8 bases from V and 4 from J; bases not matched to a gene: 5. The CDR3 is 11 residues long. Germline V gives CDR1 GTSNPN, CDR2 SVGIG (reference sequence). DNA for the CDR3: TGTGCCGGCAACAGGGGTTACGAGCAGTACTTC. This gives the protein CAGNRGYEQYF.

This clone turned up a few times. The chain couples TRBV9 to TRBJ1-3, with no clear D. CDR1 SGDLS and CDR2 YYNGEE come from the germline V gene. The CDR3 sequence is 16 residues long. V was trimmed by 4 bases and J by 0 bases, leaving 14 bases between them. The CDR3 loop reads CASSTGPVTSGNTIYF. CDR3 DNA: TGTGCCAGCAGCACTGGACCGGTTACCTCTGGAAACACCATATATTTT.

This clone is labeled as medium-sized. The V and J genes are TRBV21-1 and TRBJ1-5. TRBV21-1 is marked as a pseudogene. The CDR3 is 14 amino acids. The CDR3 sequence is CASSKAGDNQPQHF. Here the CDR3 DNA reads TGTGCCAGCAGCAAAGCGGGGGACAATCAGCCCCAGCATTTT.

This chain links TRBV19 with TRBJ2-2; D tentatively fits TRBD1 or TRBD2 (5 bases each). Trimming shortened V by 0 bases and J by 15 bases, and 14 bases separated the two germline ends. Germline values: CDR1 LNHDA, CDR2 SQIVND (reference sequence). The CDR3 runs 13 residues. CDR3 DNA: TGTGCCAGTAGTATAGAGAGAGGGGCTAGGATGTTTTTT. This sequence encodes CASSIERGARMFF. The full variable domain, its missing parts supplied by reference TRBV19 and TRBJ2-2, is DGGITQSPKYLFRKEGQNVTLSCEQNLNHDAMYWYRQDPGQGLRLIYYSQIVNDFQKGDIAEGYSVSREKKESFPLTVTSAQKNPTAFYLCASSIERGARMFFGEGSRLTVL.

The V gene is TRBV5-8, the J gene TRBJ2-3; D assignment may be TRBD1 or TRBD2 (5 bases each). This CDR3 spans 16 amino acids. Germline assignment: CDR1 SGHTS and CDR2 YDEGEE. V gave up 5 bases and J gave up 4 bases, with 20 bases separating them. This chain's CDR3 is CASSHEGSLGSDTQYF. The CDR3 coding sequence is TGTGCCAGCAGTCACGAGGGGTCCCTGGGATCAGATACGCAGTATTTT.

The rearrangement links TRBV11-3 to TRBJ2-1; TRBD1 agrees at 7 bases. The germline CDR1 and CDR2 sequences are SGHNT and YENEEA. With V trimmed by 1 base and J by 6 bases, 12 bases remained unmatched. The CDR3 is made up of 17 amino acids. DNA for the CDR3: TGTGCCAGCAGCTTAGCCCCTGGGCAGGGGGACCCCAATGAGCAGTTCTTC. It yields the protein CASSLAPGQGDPNEQFF.

CDR3 DNA sequence: TGCGCCAGCAGCCGGGGACTCCCGCGGAATGAAAAACTGTTTTTT. As protein: CASSRGLPRNEKLFF. The chain combines TRBV4-3 with TRBJ1-4; a possible D gene is TRBD1 (5 bases). The ends were cut back, 4 bases at V and 5 bases at J, with 14 bases in the middle. The CDR3 consists of 15 residues. The germline V gene encodes CDR1 LGHNA and CDR2 YSLEER.

This clone came up once. CDR3: CASSPEAGEQYF. The CDR3 bases are TGTGCCAGCTCACCGGAAGCAGGCGAGCAGTACTTC. This rearrangement joins TRBV18 to TRBJ2-7, with no clear D. Germline V gives CDR1 KGHSH, CDR2 LQKENI. The CDR3 loop spans 12 amino acids. Trimming stripped 3 bases from V and 6 bases from J, with 9 bases between.

The CDR3 is CASRKSGGSTDTQYF. The DNA for the CDR3 is TGTGCCAGCAGGAAGAGCGGGGGGAGCACAGATACGCAGTATTTT. This chain links TRBV2 with TRBJ2-3; 9 bases fit TRBD2. This CDR3 has 15 residues. The V gene's germline CDR1 is SNHLY and CDR2 FYNNEI. Losses at the gene ends were 6 bases for V and 0 bases for J; bases not matched to a gene: 4.

V is TRBV5-4 and J is TRBJ1-2; 8 bases agree with TRBD1. Germline CDR1 reads SGHNT; CDR2 reads YYREEE (reference sequence). CDR3 size: 13 residues. The V segment lost 2 bases and the J segment 3 bases; nucleotides outside the gene matches: 0. CDR3 DNA sequence: TGTGCCAGCAGCTTACAGGGGGACTATGGCTACACCTTC. Translated: CASSLQGDYGYTF.

The chain employs TRBV30 and TRBJ1-1, with 8 bases fitting TRBD1. J lost 5 bases, V lost 1 base, and 12 bases had no gene match. The germline V gene encodes CDR1 GTSNPN and CDR2 SVGIG (reference sequence). The CDR3 loop spans 16 amino acids. CDR3 in amino acids: CAWSGVRQGIGTEAFF. The CDR3 DNA follows: TGTGCCTGGAGTGGGGTAAGACAGGGGATCGGAACTGAAGCTTTCTTT.